This entry lists 2 T cell receptor beta chains sequenced from one sample in a study of lymphopenia after photon versus proton radiotherapy. Profiling relied on immunoSEQ multiplex PCR, and the TCRdb table lists in-frame clones only, not all of them. Of tens of thousands of clones in the sample, 70% to 85% were seen once. Sample: peripheral blood, taken from a patient treated with proton-based radiotherapy. The receptors derive from a woman in her sixties or seventies with pancreatic cancer.

This clone came up a few times. The V and J genes are TRBV7-3 and TRBJ2-3; D is unclear. Trimming took 5 bases from V and 0 from J, leaving 27 bases between them. CDR3 length: 20 residues. The germline CDR1 and CDR2 sequences are SGHTA and FQGTGA. The CDR3 DNA sequence: TGTGCCAGCAGCCCTCAAGCCTTTACCGTGGCGGATCTGAGCACAGATACGCAGTATTTT. Its translation: CASSPQAFTVADLSTDTQYF. The entire variable domain, with the rest obtained from reference TRBV7-3 and TRBJ2-3, is as follows: GAGVSQTPSNKVTEKGKYVELRCDPISGHTALYWYRQSLGQGPEFLIYFQGTGAADDSGLPNDRFFAVRPEGSVSTLKIQRTERGDSAVYLCASSPQAFTVADLSTDTQYFGPGTRLTVL.

This rearrangement joins TRBV5-6 to TRBJ2-7; TRBD2 aligns across 7 bases. The J segment lost 5 bases and the V segment lost 1 base, leaving 9 bases of the junction unmatched. Germline V gene data show CDR1 as SGHDT and CDR2 as YYEEEE. The CDR3 runs to 15 residues. CDR3 amino acids: CASSLRGLAVHEQYF. The CDR3 nucleotides read TGTGCCAGCAGCTTGCGAGGGCTAGCGGTCCACGAGCAGTACTTC.